Each of the 16 T cell receptor beta chains below was sequenced from the same sample in a study of cytomegalovirus exposure and HLA in healthy donors (dated by TCRdb to about 2017). Library preparation was by the immunoSEQ multiplex PCR assay. A mixture of 60 forward primers for TCR Vbeta segments and 13 reverse primers for TCR Jbeta segments was used in the multiplex PCR. TCRdb retrieved this table from immuneACCESS and kept in-frame rearrangements only. Not all clones are present; in checked studies, unresolved V genes account for under half, and no reason is known for the remainder. The sample table records around 150,000 clones; about 80% of these occur just once. The top ten hold around 2.2% of the sample. The specimen was PBMCs. Receptors were obtained from a man in his thirties or forties in good health and CMV-seronegative.

This clone was recorded once. The CDR3 DNA is TGTGCCAGCAGTGGGATAGCGGGCAAAGATACGCAGTATTTT. Its translation is CASSGIAGKDTQYF. The J gene is TRBJ2-3, the V gene TRBV2; 7 nucleotides align to TRBD2. Germline loops: CDR1 SNHLY, CDR2 FYNNEI. V trimming: 4 bases; J trimming: 5 bases; junction bases outside the gene matches: 6. The CDR3 extends over 14 amino acids. The full variable domain, completed using reference TRBV2 and TRBJ2-3, is EPEVTQTPSHQVTQMGQEVILRCVPISNHLYFYWYRQILGQKVEFLVSFYNNEISEKSEIFDDQFSVERPDGSNFTLKIRSTKLEDSAMYFCASSGIAGKDTQYFGPGTRLTVL.

The chain recombines TRBV7-8 with TRBJ2-7, with 8 bases identical to TRBD1. V was pared by 5 bases and J by 3 bases, with 9 bases of the junction left unmatched. This CDR3 is built from 15 residues. In germline, CDR1 is SGHVS, CDR2 FQNEAQ. The CDR3 bases are TGTGCCAGCAGCCCGTGGCAGGGGGCGAGCTACGAGCAGTACTTC. Protein product: CASSPWQGASYEQYF.

A single count supports this clone. The chain joins TRBV7-9 to TRBJ2-5; D may be TRBD1 (6 bases). This CDR3 contains 15 residues. The V end lost 3 bases, the J end lost 5 bases, and 16 bases lay between the germline ends. Germline CDR1 reads SEHNR; CDR2 reads FQNEAQ (reference sequence). CDR3 loop: CASSLPLQGMETQYF. The CDR3 DNA reads TGTGCCAGCAGCTTGCCGCTACAGGGTATGGAGACCCAGTACTTC. Full variable domain (remainder filled in from reference TRBV7-9 and TRBJ2-5): DTGVSQNPRHKITKRGQNVTFRCDPISEHNRLYWYRQTLGQGPEFLTYFQNEAQLEKSRLLSDRFSAERPKGSFSTLEIQRTEQGDSAMYLCASSLPLQGMETQYFGPGTRLLVL.

This clone was recorded once. The rearrangement uses TRBV5-1 and TRBJ2-2; no clear D gene. Trimming stripped 3 bases from V and 12 bases from J, with 12 bases between. The CDR3 spans 12 residues. Per the germline V gene, CDR1 is SGHRS and CDR2 is YFSETQ. CDR3 protein: CASSSRLRKLFF. For the CDR3, the DNA is TGCGCCAGCAGCTCTCGTTTGAGGAAGCTGTTTTTT.

The V call is TRBV7-9, the J call TRBJ2-1; D not resolved. V was trimmed by 2 bases and J by 8 bases, leaving 10 bases between them. This CDR3 spans 13 amino acids. Germline V gene sequence: CDR1 SEHNR, CDR2 FQNEAQ (reference sequence). This CDR3 is CASSLLQVDEQFF. In DNA form, the CDR3 reads TGTGCCAGCAGCTTACTGCAGGTAGATGAGCAGTTCTTC. The full variable domain, rest sourced from reference TRBV7-9 and TRBJ2-1, is DTGVSQNPRHKITKRGQNVTFRCDPISEHNRLYWYRQTLGQGPEFLTYFQNEAQLEKSRLLSDRFSAERPKGSFSTLEIQRTEQGDSAMYLCASSLLQVDEQFFGPGTRLTVL.

This clone was recorded a few times. V is TRBV5-8 and J is TRBJ1-2; no clear D gene. The V end lost 0 bases, the J end lost 4 bases, and 10 bases lay between the germline ends. Per the germline V gene, CDR1 is SGHTS and CDR2 is YDEGEE. The CDR3 has 14 amino acids. This chain's CDR3 is CASSLDPAGYGYTF. DNA of the CDR3: TGTGCCAGCAGCTTGGATCCGGCAGGCTATGGCTACACCTTC.

V usage is TRBV29-1 and J usage is TRBJ2-3; D is possibly TRBD2 (5 bases). Germline CDR1 is SQVTM and CDR2 is ANQGSEA. This CDR3 contains 19 residues. Trimming shortened V by 3 bases and J by 1 base, and 26 bases separated the two germline ends. This CDR3 is CSVDARLRWRSSGTDTQYF. CDR3 coding DNA: TGCAGCGTTGATGCTCGACTCAGGTGGAGGTCATCTGGCACAGATACGCAGTATTTT.

J is TRBJ2-7 and V is TRBV5-4, with TRBD1 matching over 7 bases. V lost 1 base and J lost 2; bases outside the gene matches: 3. This CDR3 spans 14 amino acids. CDR1 is SGHNT and CDR2 is YYREEE in the germline V gene (reference sequence). CDR3 bases: TGTGCCAGCAGCTTGAAGGGGGCCACCTACGAGCAGTACTTC. This sequence encodes CASSLKGATYEQYF.

The V gene is TRBV5-1, the J gene TRBJ2-3; the match to TRBD1 covers 9 bases. With V trimmed by 5 bases and J by 1 base, 5 bases remained unmatched. The CDR3 loop spans 15 amino acids. Germline V gene lookup returns CDR1 SGHRS and CDR2 YFSETQ. CDR3 amino acids: CASSGGQGGTDTQYF. The CDR3 bases are TGCGCCAGCAGTGGGGGACAGGGTGGCACAGATACGCAGTATTTT.

The CDR3 DNA reads as TGTGCCAGCAGTCCAACGCTCGACAGGGTAACTAATGAAAAACTGTTTTTT. This sequence encodes CASSPTLDRVTNEKLFF. The chain uses TRBV28 and TRBJ1-4, with 7 nucleotides matching TRBD1. V shed 5 bases and J 1 base; nucleotides not matched to a gene: 10. This CDR3 is built from 17 residues. The V gene's germline CDR1 is MDHEN and CDR2 SYDVKM. The whole variable domain, filled in from reference TRBV28 and TRBJ1-4, reads DVKVTQSSRYLVKRTGEKVFLECVQDMDHENMFWYRQDPGLGLRLIYFSYDVKMKEKGDIPEGYSVSREKKERFSLILESASTNQTSMYLCASSPTLDRVTNEKLFFGSGTQLSVL.

This clone was counted once. This chain joins TRBV11-2 and TRBJ1-2, with unresolved D. This CDR3 comprises 13 residues. Between the trimmed V and J ends, which lost 2 bases and 2 bases, there was a span of 6 bases. Germline V lookup: CDR1 SGHAT, CDR2 FQNNGV. The CDR3 sequence is CASSLLGNYGYTF. The DNA for the CDR3 is TGTGCCAGCAGCTTACTCGGGAACTATGGCTACACCTTC.

The genes are TRBV7-2 and TRBJ2-6; the D gene is possibly TRBD2 (5 bases). The V gene's germline CDR1 is SGHTA and CDR2 FQGNSA. V shed 2 bases and J shed 1 base, with 6 bases lying between them. The CDR3 runs 15 residues. CDR3 sequence: CASSLRGSGANVLTF. CDR3 nucleotides: TGTGCCAGCAGCTTAAGAGGGTCTGGGGCCAACGTCCTGACTTTC. Full variable domain (outside the CDR3, taken from reference TRBV7-2 and TRBJ2-6): GAGVSQSPSNKVTEKGKDVELRCDPISGHTALYWYRQSLGQGLEFLIYFQGNSAPDKSGLPSDRFSAERTGGSVSTLTIQRTQQEDSAVYLCASSLRGSGANVLTFGAGSRLTVL.

V usage is TRBV30 and J usage is TRBJ2-1, with TRBD2 matching over 7 bases. Germline V gene sequence: CDR1 GTSNPN, CDR2 SVGIG (reference sequence). This CDR3 is 15 amino acids long. V shed 0 bases, J shed 3 bases, and the junction held 5 bases outside the gene matches. The CDR3 DNA follows: TGTGCCTGGAGTGTAACTAGCGCCAGCTACAATGAGCAGTTCTTC. It translates to CAWSVTSASYNEQFF.

The V and J genes are TRBV18 and TRBJ1-5; D possibly corresponds to TRBD1 (6 bases). CDR3 length equals 13 residues. Germline CDR1 is KGHSH and CDR2 is LQKENI. Trimming left V 2 bases short and J 8 bases short, with 10 bases between. The CDR3 bases are TGTGCCAGCTCACCAGGAGGGGGGGAGCCCCAGCATTTT. Translation: CASSPGGGEPQHF.

This clone appeared a few times. The V and J genes are TRBV5-1 and TRBJ2-7, with D maybe TRBD2 (5 bases). The CDR3 has 14 residues. Trimming removed 4 bases from V and 2 bases from J, with 13 bases in between. Germline values: CDR1 SGHRS, CDR2 YFSETQ. The CDR3 bases are TGCGCCAGCAGCATTGCCCCGGGGACCTACGAGCAGTACTTC. Protein product: CASSIAPGTYEQYF.

For this clone: This specimen includes other DNA sequences encoding the same CDR3. The genes are TRBV28 and TRBJ1-3; D perhaps matches TRBD1 (5 bases). Germline loops: CDR1 MDHEN, CDR2 SYDVKM. Trimming left V 4 bases short and J 4 bases short, with 11 bases between. The CDR3 has 14 residues. CDR3 sequence: CASSSPGSGNTIYF. The DNA of the CDR3 is TGTGCCAGCAGTTCCCCAGGGTCCGGAAACACCATATATTTT.